This TCR beta chain was documented in a study of regulatory T cells in long-lasting Graves disease. Regarding time point: newly diagnosed GD, antithyroid drugs for less than 3 months. The TCR library was prepared using RNA isolated from PBMCs. A remark on this clonotype: Its antigen is as yet unknown. A far larger clone is off by one base, so a read error is likely.

General observations from the study: Persistent patients had a count of shared public clonotypes (about 2,500) that exceeded that of new patients (almost 1,000).

HTBI primers from iRepertoire and Arm-PCR of CDR3 regions yielded the TCR beta libraries. A single record per CDR3 protein comes from TCRdb applying MiXCR to the multiplex PCR reads. Here the sample spans about 430,000 distinct CDR3 sequences, about 15% being singletons. Germline CDR1 reads SNHLY; CDR2 reads FYNNEI. The CDR3 has 14 residues. Separately, the same data were catalogued under a study of T cells in Graves' hyperthyroidism and ophthalmopathy.

This material consisted of peripheral blood mononuclear cells (PBMCs), taken at new diagnosis, from a patient treated with antithyroid drugs. The TCR sequence derives from a woman aged 40 to 55 with Graves disease. The chain has TRBV2 and TRBJ2-3; D is perhaps TRBD1 (6 bases). The J call is uncertain, as TRBJ1-1 better fits the DNA end. The CDR3 region has the DNA TGTGCCAGCAGTTGGGGTCAGGGGAACACTAAAGCTTTCTTT. Amino acid sequence: CASSWGQGNTKAFF.